The 18 T cell receptor beta chains below come from one sample, sequenced in a study of PD-1 blockade in classical Hodgkin lymphoma. This sample's time point: cycle 4 day 1 (C4D1), after five to seven weeks of nivolumab. All patients relapsed after autologous stem cell transplantation, and brentuximab vedotin exposure varied. TCRdb's table, derived via immunoSEQ multiplex PCR, lists solely in-frame clones and lacks some. This table has tens of thousands of clones, 90% appearing once. The source material was peripheral blood mononuclear cells (PBMCs), sampled before the fourth cycle of nivolumab. Source of these receptors: a human donor with classical Hodgkin lymphoma.

V usage is TRBV6-1 and J usage is TRBJ2-5, with D tentatively TRBD1 (6 bases). Germline V CDR1 and CDR2: MNHNS, SASEGT. This CDR3 is built from 14 residues. Between the trimmed V and J ends, which lost 7 bases and 0 bases, there was a span of 12 bases. CDR3 nucleotides: TGTGCCAGCATCAGGGGACCCAACCAAGAGACCCAGTACTTC. This gives the protein CASIRGPNQETQYF.

The gene calls are TRBV10-3 and TRBJ2-1; D tentatively fits TRBD1 or TRBD2 (5 bases each). From germline, CDR1 is ENHRY and CDR2 SYGVKD. V was cut by 7 bases and J by 3 bases, with 13 bases left in between. The CDR3 consists of 14 residues. CDR3 protein: CAITLGRSYNEQFF. CDR3 bases: TGTGCCATCACACTGGGACGGAGCTACAATGAGCAGTTCTTC.

V usage is TRBV25-1 and J usage is TRBJ1-1, with 7 bases aligning to TRBD1. From germline, CDR1 is MGHDK and CDR2 SYGVNS. The CDR3 runs to 13 residues. V gave up 6 bases and J gave up 5 bases; unmatched junction bases: 6. Written as DNA, the CDR3 is TGTGCCAGCAGCCTATACAGGGGAACTGAAGCTTTCTTT. Its protein product is CASSLYRGTEAFF. Using reference TRBV25-1 and TRBJ1-1 for the parts outside the CDR3, the full variable domain is EADIYQTPRYLVIGTGKKITLECSQTMGHDKMYWYQQDPGMELHLIHYSYGVNSTEKGDLSSESTVSRIRTEHFPLTLESARPSHTSQYLCASSLYRGTEAFFGQGTRLTVV.

This chain joins TRBV20-1 and TRBJ1-2; maybe TRBD1 (5 bases). The germline gives CDR1 DFQATT, CDR2 SNEGSKA (reference sequence). V lost 7 bases, J lost 10 bases, and 16 bases lay in between. CDR3 length: 11 amino acids. The CDR3, as DNA: TGCAGTGTCCCCAGGGTAGAGGACTACACCTTC. Translation: CSVPRVEDYTF.

V gene TRBV30 combines with J gene TRBJ2-7; D may match TRBD1 or TRBD2 (5 bases each). The CDR3 contains 15 residues. Germline CDR1 reads GTSNPN; CDR2 reads SVGIG (reference sequence). Trimming took off 0 bases at V and 2 bases at J, with 14 bases between the two ends. The CDR3 is CAWSVGVGVAYEQYF. DNA of the CDR3: TGTGCCTGGAGTGTCGGGGTGGGGGTTGCCTACGAGCAGTACTTC.

V usage is TRBV19 and J usage is TRBJ1-1; D is uncertain. V dropped 3 bases and J dropped 1 base, with 6 bases sitting between them. The germline CDR1 and CDR2 sequences are LNHDA and SQIVND (reference sequence). The CDR3 contains 13 residues. CDR3 DNA: TGTGCCAGTAGTATTACGGGGAACACTGAAGCTTTCTTT. Encoded protein: CASSITGNTEAFF.

The chain carries TRBV27 and TRBJ2-2; 8 bases are a match to TRBD1. V dropped 2 bases and J dropped 6; count of bases not matched to a gene: 5. CDR1 is MNHEY, CDR2 SMNVEV, per germline (reference sequence). The CDR3 covers 15 residues. CDR3 sequence: CASSLETGAPGELFF. For the CDR3, the DNA is TGTGCCAGCAGTTTAGAGACAGGGGCCCCCGGGGAGCTGTTTTTT.

This chain links TRBV5-8 with TRBJ1-4; 7 nucleotides line up with TRBD1. CDR1 is SGHTS, CDR2 YDEGEE, per germline. The V and J ends lost 0 bases and 2 bases, in that order; junction bases with no gene match: 7. This CDR3 region has 17 residues. CDR3: CASSLVKGASTNEKLFF. In DNA form, the CDR3 reads TGTGCCAGCAGCTTGGTTAAGGGGGCTTCGACTAATGAAAAACTGTTTTTT.

The chain is built from TRBV7-8 and TRBJ1-2, with D hard to call. Germline CDR1 and CDR2: SGHVS and FQNEAQ. Between the trimmed V and J ends, which lost 5 bases and 4 bases, there was a span of 17 bases. This CDR3 has 15 amino acids. The DNA of the CDR3 is TGTGCCAGCAGCCCACAAATCCGAGGTATCTATGGCTACACCTTC. Residues: CASSPQIRGIYGYTF.

V usage is TRBV11-2 and J usage is TRBJ2-3; 7 bases agree with TRBD2. In germline, CDR1 is SGHAT, CDR2 FQNNGV. This CDR3 has 17 amino acids. Here the CDR3 reads CATAGFAGDTQADTQYF. The DNA for the CDR3 is TGTGCTACAGCAGGGTTTGCGGGAGATACCCAGGCAGATACGCAGTATTTT. Full variable domain (missing parts from reference TRBV11-2 and TRBJ2-3): EAGVAQSPRYKIIEKRQSVAFWCNPISGHATLYWYQQILGQGPKLLIQFQNNGVVDDSQLPKDRFSAERLKGVDSTLKIQPAKLEDSAVYLCATAGFAGDTQADTQYFGPGTRLTVL.

The chain uses TRBV5-1 and TRBJ2-5; 8 bases agree with TRBD1. The germline gives CDR1 SGHRS, CDR2 YFSETQ. The V segment lost 6 bases and the J segment 5 bases; nucleotides outside the gene matches: 9. The CDR3 has 14 amino acids. The CDR3 bases are TGCGCCAGCACCTGGACAGGGTCAGGGGAGACCCAGTACTTC. This gives the protein CASTWTGSGETQYF.

The V gene is TRBV6-5, the J gene TRBJ2-7; TRBD1 is a possible D gene (5 bases). The CDR3 covers 15 residues. V was clipped by 0 bases and J by 3 bases, with 12 bases between them. The V gene's germline CDR1 is MNHEY and CDR2 SVGAGI. The CDR3 DNA is TGTGCCAGCAGTTACTCGGCAGGGCTGAGCTACGAGCAGTACTTC. Its protein is CASSYSAGLSYEQYF.

V is TRBV21-1 and J is TRBJ2-7; the table assigns TRBD2, which was not confirmed against the DNA. TRBV21-1 is flagged as a pseudogene. The CDR3 runs 15 residues. This CDR3 reads CASSKDPVSCYEQYF. CDR3 in DNA: TGTGCCAGCAGCAAAGACCCGGTGTCGTGCTACGAGCAGTACTTC.

V and J are TRBV4-1 and TRBJ2-1, with 7 positions matching TRBD2. Losses at the gene ends were 4 bases for V and 0 bases for J; bases not matched to a gene: 6. The germline V gene encodes CDR1 MGHRA and CDR2 YSYEKL. The CDR3 is 16 amino acids. The CDR3 is CASSPLGGSSYNEQFF. CDR3 DNA: TGCGCCAGCAGCCCTCTGGGCGGGAGCTCCTACAATGAGCAGTTCTTC.

The rearrangement uses TRBV5-4 and TRBJ1-1, with D uncertain. CDR1 and CDR2 (germline): SGHNT, YYREEE (reference sequence). The CDR3 extends over 14 amino acids. V lost 0 bases to trimming and J lost 3 bases, with 9 bases between them. The DNA for the CDR3 is TGTGCCAGCAGCTTGGGGAATAGGGACACTGAAGCTTTCTTT. Encoded protein: CASSLGNRDTEAFF.

The chain carries TRBV6-1 and TRBJ2-7; 12 bases map to TRBD2. Per germline, CDR1 MNHNS and CDR2 SASEGT. This CDR3 is built from 14 residues. The V segment lost 6 bases and the J segment 3 bases; nucleotides outside the gene matches: 3. CDR3 loop: CASSRLAGVYEQYF. The CDR3 bases are TGTGCCAGCAGCCGACTAGCGGGAGTCTACGAGCAGTACTTC.

The V call is TRBV19, the J call TRBJ1-4; weak D call: TRBD1 (5 bases). With 3 bases removed from V and 8 bases from J, the gap between germline ends came to 19 bases. CDR1 and CDR2 from the germline V gene are LNHDA and SQIVND (reference sequence). The length of the CDR3 is 16 residues. As DNA, the CDR3 is TGTGCCAGTAGTATTTTTGGCGTCGGGGGATCCGAAAAACTGTTTTTT. Amino acids: CASSIFGVGGSEKLFF.

The chain is built from TRBV15 and TRBJ2-7, with D perhaps TRBD1 (6 bases). CDR1 and CDR2 (germline): LNHNV, YYDKDF (reference sequence). Between the trimmed V and J ends, which lost 5 bases and 3 bases, there was a span of 17 bases. The CDR3 length is 15 residues. Written as DNA, the CDR3 is TGTGCCACCAGCCGAAGGACAGAGGGCAACTACGAGCAGTACTTC. It specifies CATSRRTEGNYEQYF.